A selection of T cell receptor beta chains follows, all from one sample in a study of memory CD4+ T cells and cytomegalovirus serostatus. The table came from immunoSEQ multiplex PCR; TCRdb's copy has only in-frame clones and leaves some out. This sample carries some 73,000 clones, approximately 78% of them seen once, and the ten largest clones take just over 2.5%. Sequencing was performed on memory CD4+ T cells from blood. These receptors originate from an adult in good health and CMV-seropositive. Both conserved end residues are part of each CDR3. The D gene is left open where the match is weak. Not all rows give a size; the values are once, few, many and, for expanded clones, a class.

CDR3 length	V gene	J gene	clone size	D gene	CDR3 DNA	CDR3 protein
17	TRBV5-6	TRBJ2-4	.	TRBD1	TGTGCCAGCAGCTCCTGGACAGGCCCTATTTCGAAAAACATTCAGTACTTC	CASSSWTGPISKNIQYF
13	TRBV19	TRBJ1-1	.	.	TGTGCCACCTCCCTGGGAAGGGGAGGTGAAGCTTTCTTT	CATSLGRGGEAFF
16	TRBV7-2	TRBJ2-1	.	TRBD2	TGTGCCAGCAGCTTAGAATCCGGGAGGGGCTACAATGAGCAGTTCTTC	CASSLESGRGYNEQFF
13	TRBV5-1	TRBJ1-1	few	TRBD1	TGCGCCAGCCAAGGACAGGGGTTGACTGAAGCTTTCTTT	CASQGQGLTEAFF
15	TRBV28	TRBJ2-7	once	TRBD2	TGTGCCAGCAGTTCCCGCGGGGGGTTCTCCTACGAGCAGTACTTC	CASSSRGGFSYEQYF
11	TRBV9	TRBJ1-2	.	.	TGTGCCAGCAGCCTACACTATGGCTACACCTTC	CASSLHYGYTF
17	TRBV7-2	TRBJ2-6	.	.	TGTGCCAGCAGCCCACGGCCCCTAGTAGCTGGGGCCAACGTCCTGACTTTC	CASSPRPLVAGANVLTF
14	TRBV5-4	TRBJ1-2	once	TRBD1	TGTGCCAGCAGCCACCCAGACAGGGATATTGGCTACACCTTC	CASSHPDRDIGYTF
16	TRBV9	TRBJ2-5	.	TRBD2	TGTGCCAGCAGCGTAGAGGGACTAGGGGAATGGGAGACCCAGTACTTC	CASSVEGLGEWETQYF
15	TRBV6-6	TRBJ1-2	.	TRBD1	TGTGCCAGCAGTTACGACAGGGAGCCTAACTATGGCTACACCTTC	CASSYDREPNYGYTF
14	TRBV4-1	TRBJ1-1	.	.	TGCGCCAGCAGCCAACCGACAGGAGAGACTGAAGCTTTCTTT	CASSQPTGETEAFF
15	TRBV19	TRBJ1-5	few	.	TGTGCCAGTAGTATTTCGACAGGTCTCGCGCCGCCCCAGCATTTT	CASSISTGLAPPQHF
13	TRBV19	TRBJ1-2	.	.	TGTGCCAGTAGTAGGTCAGGGGTGGAGGGCTACACCTTC	CASSRSGVEGYTF
12	TRBV25-1	TRBJ1-2	.	.	TGTGCCAGCAGAAATGGGGACATTGGCTACACCTTC	CASRNGDIGYTF
16	TRBV4-1	TRBJ2-3	.	.	TGCGCCAGCAGCCAAGTCGAAGCGGTTAGCACAGATACGCAGTATTTT	CASSQVEAVSTDTQYF
17	TRBV28	TRBJ1-4	.	TRBD1	TGTGCCAGCAGTCCTGGGACAGGTCGAGCAACTAATGAAAAACTGTTTTTT	CASSPGTGRATNEKLFF
10	TRBV30	TRBJ2-3	once	TRBD1	TGTGCCTGGAGACAGGGGTTACAGTATTTT	CAWRQGLQYF
15	TRBV9	TRBJ2-3	.	.	TGTGCCAGCAGCCCCCCGGGGTACAGCACAGATACGCAGTATTTT	CASSPPGYSTDTQYF
13	TRBV2	TRBJ1-5	.	.	TGTGCCAGCGTTGGACTAGGCAATCAGCCCCAGCATTTT	CASVGLGNQPQHF
14	TRBV6-1	TRBJ2-2	.	.	TGTGCCAGCAGAAGCAGGGGTGGTACCGGGGAGCTGTTTTTT	CASRSRGGTGELFF
16	TRBV5-4	TRBJ2-5	once	.	TGTGCCAGCAGCTACTCAAGGCAGGCACGGGAAGAGACCCAGTACTTC	CASSYSRQAREETQYF
14	TRBV30	TRBJ1-2	.	.	TGTGCCTGGGCCGCAGGGGCTTTTAACTATGGCTACACCTTC	CAWAAGAFNYGYTF
17	TRBV19	TRBJ1-2	.	TRBD1	TGTGCCAGTAGTCTTCCCCGGGACAGGGTTCTTCACCATGGCTACACCTTC	CASSLPRDRVLHHGYTF
14	TRBV5-4	TRBJ2-3	.	.	TGTGCCAGCAGCTTGGAATCCTCCGCAGATACGCAGTATTTT	CASSLESSADTQYF
15	TRBV7-2	TRBJ1-6	few	.	TGTGCCAGCAGCTTATCCTTAGGGGGGAATTCACCCCTCCACTTT	CASSLSLGGNSPLHF
15	TRBV9	TRBJ1-2	.	TRBD1	TGTGCCAGCAGCCGCAGCGGGACAGGGGATGTTCGCTACACCTTC	CASSRSGTGDVRYTF
14	TRBV11-2	TRBJ1-3	many	.	TGTGCCAGCAGCTTAGAACGGCTGGGAAACACCATATATTTT	CASSLERLGNTIYF
12	TRBV6-1	TRBJ1-2	once	.	TGTGCCAGCAGTGATGTGTTTACCGTCCACACCTTC	CASSDVFTVHTF
8	TRBV29-1	TRBJ2-1	.	.	TGCAGCGTTAGTGAGCAGTTCTTC	CSVSEQFF
13	TRBV29-1	TRBJ2-1	.	.	TGCAGCGTTGAAGAATGGCAGAACAATGAGCAGTTCTTC	CSVEEWQNNEQFF
16	TRBV19	TRBJ2-3	many	TRBD2	TGTGCCACCACAAATAAAGCGGGAGGGATATCAGATACGCAGTATTTT	CATTNKAGGISDTQYF
16	TRBV27	TRBJ1-2	few	TRBD1	TGTGCCAGCAGTCCGATGACAGGGGGGGACTACTATGGCTACACCTTC	CASSPMTGGDYYGYTF
15	TRBV30	TRBJ1-2	few	.	TGTGCCTGGAGTGTTCCGGGAAGGAGACTACTTGGCTACACCTTC	CAWSVPGRRLLGYTF
13	TRBV5-1	TRBJ1-2	.	.	TGCGCCAGCGCCATGGCGGGGGTTGAGGGCTACACCTTC	CASAMAGVEGYTF
15	TRBV13	TRBJ1-3	.	.	TGTGCCAGCAGCCCACGCCGTAATCTAGGAAACACCATATATTTT	CASSPRRNLGNTIYF
15	TRBV2	TRBJ2-5	.	TRBD2	TGTGCCAGCAGGCCTAGCGGGGGGGCCCAGAAGACCCAGTACTTC	CASRPSGGAQKTQYF
15	TRBV5-1	TRBJ1-1	.	.	TGCGCCAGCAGCTGGACCGGGACGGAGAACACTGAAGCTTTCTTT	CASSWTGTENTEAFF
15	TRBV5-1	TRBJ1-5	few	.	TGCGCCAGCAGCTTGGGAGACAGACGGGGTCAGCCCCAGCATTTT	CASSLGDRRGQPQHF
19	TRBV10-3	TRBJ2-7	.	TRBD2	TGTGCCATCAGTGAATGGGTAGGACTAGCGGGGGGCTCCGCCTACGAGCAGTACTTC	CAISEWVGLAGGSAYEQYF